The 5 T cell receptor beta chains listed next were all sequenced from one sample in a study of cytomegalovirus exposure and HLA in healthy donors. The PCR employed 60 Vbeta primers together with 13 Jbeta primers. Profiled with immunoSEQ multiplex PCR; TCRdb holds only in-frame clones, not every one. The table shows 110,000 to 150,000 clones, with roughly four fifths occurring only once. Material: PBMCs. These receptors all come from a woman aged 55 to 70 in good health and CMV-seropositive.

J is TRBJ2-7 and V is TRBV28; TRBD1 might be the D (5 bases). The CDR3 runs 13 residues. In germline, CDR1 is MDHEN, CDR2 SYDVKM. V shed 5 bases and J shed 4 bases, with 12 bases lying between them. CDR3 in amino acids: CASSLLTGYEQYF. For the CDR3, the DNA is TGTGCCAGCAGTCTACTCACAGGTTACGAGCAGTACTTC.

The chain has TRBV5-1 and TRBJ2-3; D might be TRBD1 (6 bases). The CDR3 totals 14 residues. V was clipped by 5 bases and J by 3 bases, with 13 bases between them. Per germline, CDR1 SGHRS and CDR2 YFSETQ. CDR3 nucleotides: TGCGCCAGCAGGTCAGGGACAAGTACAGATACGCAGTATTTT. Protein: CASRSGTSTDTQYF.

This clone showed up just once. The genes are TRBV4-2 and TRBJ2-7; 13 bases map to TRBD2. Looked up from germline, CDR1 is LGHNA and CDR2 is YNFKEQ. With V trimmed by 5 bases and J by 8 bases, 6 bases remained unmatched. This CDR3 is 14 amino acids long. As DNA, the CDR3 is TGTGCCAGCAGCTCTCGACTAGCGGGGGGTCAGCAGTACTTC. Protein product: CASSSRLAGGQQYF.

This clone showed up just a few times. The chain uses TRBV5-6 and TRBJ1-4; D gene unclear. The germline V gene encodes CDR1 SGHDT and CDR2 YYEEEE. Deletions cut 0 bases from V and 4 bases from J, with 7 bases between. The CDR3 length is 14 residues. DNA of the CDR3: TGTGCCAGCAGCTTGGCCGGGTTTAATGAAAAACTGTTTTTT. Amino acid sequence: CASSLAGFNEKLFF.

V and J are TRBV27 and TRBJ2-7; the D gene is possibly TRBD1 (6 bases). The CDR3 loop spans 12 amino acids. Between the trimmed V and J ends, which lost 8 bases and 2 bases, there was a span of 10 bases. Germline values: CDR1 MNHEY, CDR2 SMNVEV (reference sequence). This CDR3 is CASGWTAYEQYF. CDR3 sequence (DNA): TGTGCCAGCGGTTGGACAGCCTACGAGCAGTACTTC.